What follows describes a single TCR beta chain. No antigen is known for it. No per-base quality is available; no much larger clone lies one base away. Using the deep immunoSEQ assay, multiplex PCR amplified TCR CDR3 regions from genomic DNA. Genomic DNA extracted from each cell subset was distributed evenly over all wells of several immunoSEQ 96-well plates, and each plate served as one replicate. For sorted subsets, around 0.2 ug of genomic DNA, equivalent to 30,000 or so T cell genomes, went into each replicate PCR. Purified libraries were quantified with a Qubit 3.0 fluorometer, sized on a Bioanalyzer 2100, and re-quantified with the KAPA Library Quantification kit. A separate single-read 150-cycle Illumina NextSeq 550 flow cell was used to sequence each immunoSEQ 96-well plate. The authors processed their data as follows. Because only junctional sequences without quality scores were contained in the immunoSEQ output, filtering matching that applied to full-length reads could not be performed. Sequences were annotated with PyIR, a Python wrapper for IgBLAST v1.9, and V/J genes and CDR3 were assigned using IMGT germline references. Reads were removed for weak V/J assignments (E-value above 1e-6), missing CDR3, stop codons, out-of-frame junctions, or ambiguous translated residues. V3J clonotypes were defined by identical inferred V gene, J gene, and CDR3 amino acid sequence. To compute the percentage overlap between repertoires, the number of shared unique clonotypes was divided by the size of the smaller repertoire. Repertoire richness was assessed with RTK rarefaction, the Chao1 estimator, and Recon v2.1 estimates of unobserved clonotypes. OLGA was used to compute generation probabilities for all TCRbeta clonotypes that the gDNA method yielded from four donors. Here the immuneACCESS table is served through TCRdb, limited to in-frame sequences with V and J called. Missing clones are a known gap in these copies; in checked studies unresolved V genes cover under half, and the rest lacks a known reason. D and trimming were read from the DNA, whereas the V and J calls and clone size are those reported in that table. The sample has a few million clones on record, about 92% of them singletons. Over 0.12% of the sample lies in the top ten.

This entry belongs to a study of shared clonotypes between healthy human individuals (TCRdb year 2020). Describing the broader study: The cohort included three men and two women between 18 and 49 years of age. For each donor, three plates each were used for CD4 naive and CD4 memory, two plates were used for CD8 naive, and one plate was used for CD8 memory. Blood TCR repertoires of about five healthy adults were deeply sequenced to estimate repertoire size and the extent of clonotype sharing between individuals. To increase sequencing depth and limit assay-specific biases, different laboratories used diverse techniques to prepare libraries and sequence TCR repertoires. Per donor, leukapheresis produced somewhere between about 0.9 and 9 billion PBMCs.

Including cysteine and phenylalanine, the CDR3 has 16 amino acids. Just CDR3 DNA is preserved here, 48 bases in frame from base 1. The germline V gene specifies ENHRY as CDR1 and SYGVKD as CDR2. The germline V end is reduced by 0 bases and the J end by 2 bases; junction bases left unmatched: 7. The paper as a whole reports these results and caveats: Approximately 5% of naive CD4, around 4% of naive CD8, around 2.3% of memory CD4, and over 0.35% of memory CD8 clonotypes were shared across several donors. Compared with non-shared clonotypes, clonotypes shared by all four sorted-subset donors had higher generation probabilities. Based on pairwise subsampling, the degree of clonotype sharing among donors was expected to be affected by sequencing depth. Incomplete sequencing was indicated by rarefaction of sorted-subset datasets, despite the large sequencing depth. The genetic and exposure-history diversity represented was limited by the small number of donors. Naive subsets generally had larger estimated clonotype richness than memory subsets did. Sampling was limited to blood, and TCR repertoires in tissue likely differ from TCR repertoires in blood.

Healthy HIV-negative adults with no recently reported acute infections or vaccinations were included as donors. Only Caucasian adults living in Nashville, Tennessee, USA were represented among the donors. Magnetic negative selection was used to enrich CD4+ T cells, after which naive cells were positively selected on CD45RA and the negative fraction became the memory subset. Blood was obtained by leukapheresis, after which PBMCs were separated by Ficoll-Histopaque density gradient centrifugation and cryopreserved in liquid nitrogen vapor phase. Analytical flow cytometry was used to check the purity and quantity of every magnetically sorted T cell population. From each sorted fraction, genomic DNA was isolated and quantified by UV absorbance on a Nanodrop 2000c.

The sample consisted of naive CD4+ T cells sorted from blood. Per the publication, the cell subset or site label means: CD45RA+ positively selected. The TCR sequence derives from a man younger than 35 in good health. Recombination linked TRBV10-3 to TRBJ2-7; TRBD2 lines up with 7 middle nucleotides. The CDR3 corresponds to CAISESSGGGTYEQYF. The DNA is TGTGCCATCAGTGAGTCCTCTGGGGGGGGAACCTACGAGCAGTACTTC.